This entry is about one T cell receptor beta chain. No antigen is known for it. Both subsets, CD45RA+ naive and CD45RA-negative memory, were split from the CD4+ cells. The method was immunoSEQ multiplex PCR; TCRdb's version includes in-frame clones alone and lacks a portion of them. The table records about 1,500,000 clones, about 96% of them present only once. The sample is drawn from a study of shared clonotypes between healthy human individuals. Study conclusions and caveats: Having only a few donors restricted how much genetic and exposure-history diversity was captured.

The germline V and J ends were trimmed by 0 bases and 8 bases, with 11 bases remaining between them. Germline lookup yields CDR1 MNHNS and CDR2 SASEGT. CDR3 size: 14 residues. This TCR came from a man aged 30 to 39 in good health. Sequenced: naive CD4+ T cells sorted from blood. Described subset: CD45RA+ positively selected. The gene calls are TRBV6-1 and TRBJ2-4; D possibly corresponds to TRBD2 (6 bases). CDR3 nucleotide sequence: TGTGCCAGCAGTGAAGCGGAGGGTCGGGACATTCAGTACTTC. Translating it yields CASSEAEGRDIQYF.